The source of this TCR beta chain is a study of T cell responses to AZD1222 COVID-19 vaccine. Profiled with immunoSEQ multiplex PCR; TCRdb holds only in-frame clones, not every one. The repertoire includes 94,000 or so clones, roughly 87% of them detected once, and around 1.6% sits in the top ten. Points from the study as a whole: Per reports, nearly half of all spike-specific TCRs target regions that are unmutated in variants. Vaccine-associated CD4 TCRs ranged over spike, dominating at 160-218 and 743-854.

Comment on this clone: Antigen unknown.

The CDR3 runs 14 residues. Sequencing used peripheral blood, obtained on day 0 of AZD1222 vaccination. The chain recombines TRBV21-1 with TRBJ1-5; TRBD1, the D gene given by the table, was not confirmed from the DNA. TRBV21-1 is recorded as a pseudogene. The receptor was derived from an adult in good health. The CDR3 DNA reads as TGTGCCAGCAGCACCGGGACAGAGAATCAGCCCCAGCATTTT. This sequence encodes CASSTGTENQPQHF.